This T cell receptor (beta chain) was captured in a study of blood T cell repertoires in COVID-19. Germline CDR1 is MNHNS and CDR2 is SASEGT. This CDR3 is 14 amino acids long. With 3 bases removed from V and 0 bases from J, the gap between germline ends came to 6 bases. This table comes from immunoSEQ multiplex PCR, and its TCRdb copy is limited to in-frame clones, with some not included. The sample has under 60,000 clones, 90% seen once. The sequence derives from a man aged 45 to 65 with acute or convalescent COVID-19. The genes are TRBV6-1 and TRBJ1-5; no clear D. Material: peripheral blood. CDR3 in amino acids: CASSDSYSNQPQHF. The CDR3 DNA reads TGTGCCAGCAGTGACAGTTATAGCAATCAGCCCCAGCATTTT.